Below, 8 T cell receptor beta chains from the same sample are listed, as sequenced in a study of cytomegalovirus exposure and HLA in healthy donors. Both 60 Vbeta primers and 13 Jbeta primers went into the PCR. Sequencing was performed with immunoSEQ multiplex PCR; in TCRdb, only in-frame clones are kept and a portion is missing. The sample carries fewer than 200,000 clones, 79% recorded once. Material: PBMCs. The receptors were gathered from a man in his forties or fifties in good health and CMV-seronegative.

V usage is TRBV6-5 and J usage is TRBJ1-5; D is perhaps TRBD1 (6 bases). Per the germline V gene, CDR1 is MNHEY and CDR2 is SVGAGI. V was shortened by 7 bases and J by 0 bases, with 10 bases between the two germline ends. This CDR3 comprises 14 residues. The CDR3, as DNA: TGTGCCAGCACCCTACAGGGTAGCAATCAGCCCCAGCATTTT. It translates to CASTLQGSNQPQHF.

V and J are TRBV5-6 and TRBJ2-5, with 12 bases that match TRBD2. The CDR3 loop spans 17 amino acids. The germline CDR1 and CDR2 sequences are SGHDT and YYEEEE. Trimming took 4 bases from V and 5 from J; bases not matched to a gene: 12. The CDR3 DNA is TGTGCCAGCAGCCGCACGGGGCTAGCGGGAGGGCCGGAGACCCAGTACTTC. As protein: CASSRTGLAGGPETQYF.

The rearrangement joins TRBV6-1 to TRBJ2-3; D is possibly TRBD2 (5 bases). Germline V gives CDR1 MNHNS, CDR2 SASEGT. Trimming took off 4 bases at V and 5 bases at J, with 13 bases between the two ends. CDR3 size: 14 residues. CDR3 DNA: TGTGCCAGCAGTGGCTCTAGAGAGGGAGATACGCAGTATTTT. Translation: CASSGSREGDTQYF.

A word on this clone: The junction differs from germline at one of its ends, possibly a read error. The genes are TRBV7-9 and TRBJ2-1; the match to TRBD2 covers 11 bases. The CDR3 totals 16 residues. Germline V gene sequence: CDR1 SEHNR, CDR2 FQNEAQ (reference sequence). CDR3 nucleotide sequence: TGTTCCAGCAGCTCCGGGGGGGGACTAGCGGCGACTGAGCAGTTCTTC. Protein: CSSSSGGGLAATEQFF.

The rearrangement joins TRBV10-2 to TRBJ2-1; D not resolved. The CDR3 loop spans 12 amino acids. Trimming pared 8 bases from V and 2 bases from J, leaving 7 bases between. The germline V gene encodes CDR1 WSHSY and CDR2 SAAADI. This chain's CDR3 is CASGTTYNEQFF. Here the CDR3 DNA reads TGCGCCAGCGGTACTACCTACAATGAGCAGTTCTTC.

This chain uses TRBV19 with TRBJ1-5; 9 positions agree with TRBD1. The CDR3 has 15 residues. Per the germline V gene, CDR1 is LNHDA and CDR2 is SQIVND (reference sequence). With V trimmed by 9 bases and J by 0 bases, 6 bases remained unmatched. The DNA for the CDR3 is TGTGCCAGCGCTGACAGGGGGTATAGCAATCAGCCCCAGCATTTT. Encoded protein: CASADRGYSNQPQHF.

A single count supports this clone. The chain carries TRBV7-2 and TRBJ2-5, with a possible D match to TRBD2 (6 bases). V lost 0 bases and J lost 5, with 13 bases in between. This CDR3 is built from 15 residues. The germline V gene encodes CDR1 SGHTA and CDR2 FQGNSA. In nucleotides, the CDR3 is TGTGCCAGCAGCTTAGCTGTGACTAGTAAGGAGACCCAGTACTTC. This sequence encodes CASSLAVTSKETQYF.

V is TRBV4-2 and J is TRBJ2-7, with a weak D call TRBD2 (6 bases). The germline V gene encodes CDR1 LGHNA and CDR2 YNFKEQ. V lost 0 bases to trimming and J lost 4 bases, with 16 bases between them. The CDR3 is 16 residues long. DNA for the CDR3: TGTGCCAGCAGCCAAGAACCCCTAGCGAGACGGTACGAGCAGTACTTC. Translated: CASSQEPLARRYEQYF.